The present TCR beta chain was sequenced within a study of T cells in Graves' hyperthyroidism and ophthalmopathy (dated by TCRdb to between 2018 and 2020). Regarding the complete study: Peripheral blood was sampled at the time of initial diagnosis, prior to any treatment. Prospective prediction of ophthalmopathy was tested in an independent validation cohort of 18 hyperthyroidism patients and 17 patients who later progressed to ophthalmopathy. Once sampling was done, hyperthyroidism patients were given methimazole at a starting dose of 30 mg daily, whereas ophthalmopathy patients were given high-dose intravenous methylprednisolone. TCR Vbeta CDR3 sequencing of some 140 peripheral blood samples (under 45 ophthalmopathy, 75 hyperthyroidism and roughly 17 progressor patients) is reported in the paper. To identify distinguishing TCR V-J signatures, a discovery cohort of about a hundred patients was used, comprising 40 to 45 with Graves' ophthalmopathy and approximately 58 with stable Graves' hyperthyroidism. In addition, the study compared T-cell repertoires in thyroid tissue and in blood from five or six Graves' hyperthyroidism patients. For training and testing, the 110 or so patients in the discovery cohort were randomly divided in a 7:3 ratio.

Ophthalmopathy patients had moderately to severely active disease, with a Clinical Activity Score of 3 or more, a NOSPECS grade of 4 or more, and a disease duration of less than 3 months. The study excluded patients with uncontrolled infections, other autoimmune diseases, pregnancy or lactation. Diagnoses were based on clinical symptoms, serum thyroxine and TRAb, thyroid ultrasound and orbital computed tomography. Ficoll-Paque density gradient centrifugation was used to isolate PBMCs from 8 to 10 ml of fresh peripheral blood. Total RNA was extracted using Trizol reagent, and RNA quality was assessed on an Agilent 2100 Bioanalyzer. Study-wide findings and limitations: Ophthalmopathy was separated from stable hyperthyroidism by a 13 V-J signature model, with roughly 88% sensitivity and about 81% specificity obtained in cross-validation and 80%/75% obtained in testing. In validation, the model predicted progression to ophthalmopathy with over 65% sensitivity and less than 75% specificity, a median of 6.5 months before onset. Most expanded thyroid clonotypes (frequency above 0.001) were also found in blood, which suggests that blood repertoires may mirror thyroid immune responses. Sample size was not statistically predetermined, and blinding of investigators to group allocation was not performed.

Note on this clonotype: Its target antigen remains unknown. Per-base qualities were not stored, and no clone one base away is much larger.

Amplification of TCR beta CDR3 regions was carried out from RNA transcripts. A first-round RT-PCR of the TCR CDR3 used the HTBI primer set with the Qiagen OneStep RT-PCR kit. A second multiplex PCR round built the libraries, followed by size selection and purification. The libraries were sequenced on an Illumina HiSeq2000 using paired-end 100 bp reads. On the authors' methods: SOAPnuke was used to process the raw data, throwing out any read that contained adapters or uncalled bases, had a mean Phred below 15, or lacked an exact constant-primer or identifier match. COPE v1.2.5 was used to merge the high-quality paired reads, and each unique nucleotide sequence was defined as a clonotype. MiTCR v1.1 was used to align the clonotypes against IMGT TRBV, TRBD and TRBJ reference segments. The analysis included only V-J combinations with a frequency above 0.0001, which together covered more than 98% of the repertoires. A TCS score was defined as the ratio of F50 (clonal expansion) to E x V (chaos), with BLOSUM62-based TCRdist applied between CDR3 peptides within each V-J. Welch's t-statistics and random forest reduced 500 to 550 V-J features to 13, which were used in a naive Bayes classifier (R e1071). Through fastp at Q25 and MiXCR, TCRdb rebuilt clones from the public reads, retaining in-frame beta chains. All rows with the same CDR3 protein become a single entry with the most common DNA and genes. It is TCRdb's table, rather than the study itself, that gives the V and J calls and clone size. This sample is represented by 640,000 or so distinct CDR3 sequences; 12% to 15% of them were singletons. The ten top clones hold roughly 7% of the sample.

Measured from the cysteine to the phenylalanine, the CDR3 is 13 residues long. Only the CDR3 portion is preserved as DNA: 39 bases, with reading frame beginning at the first base. Trimming takes 5 bases from V and 5 bases from J, and the germline ends sit 11 bases apart. CDR1 and CDR2 (KGHDR, SFDVKD) derive from the germline V gene. Sample: blood. The sequence is built from TRBV24-1 and TRBJ1-1, with TRBD1 as a weak D call on 5 bases. The TCR was taken from a woman aged 18-35 years with Graves' ophthalmopathy. The CDR3 protein is CATSGVGGTEAFF. The DNA reads TGTGCCACCAGTGGGGTGGGGGGTACTGAAGCTTTCTTT.